This TCR beta chain is drawn from a study of shared T cell receptors in the human thymus. The CDR3 is 13 residues long. V was pared by 2 bases and J by 7 bases, with 9 bases between. Germline lookup yields CDR1 MNHNY and CDR2 SVGAGI (reference sequence). TCRdb's copy holds only in-frame clones and misses some; the assay was immunoSEQ multiplex PCR. The table shows approximately 580,000 clones, with 78% occurring only once. This sample also belongs to another study, concerning human thymus T cells. This second report adds: It was healthy Finnish infants having corrective surgery for congenital heart defects who were the donors. Corrective heart surgery yielded the resections from which the thymus tissue came. Use of V and J genes seemed skewed within the thymic and blood repertoires. Reports from related research described highly overlapping thymic repertoires among unrelated individuals.

The chain employs TRBV6-6 and TRBJ2-1, with D hard to call. This sequence originates from a boy in the first two years of life with a congenital heart defect. The specimen was thymocytes. The CDR3 DNA is TGTGCCAGCAGTTACATGGCCTCGAATGAGCAGTTCTTC. Residues: CASSYMASNEQFF.